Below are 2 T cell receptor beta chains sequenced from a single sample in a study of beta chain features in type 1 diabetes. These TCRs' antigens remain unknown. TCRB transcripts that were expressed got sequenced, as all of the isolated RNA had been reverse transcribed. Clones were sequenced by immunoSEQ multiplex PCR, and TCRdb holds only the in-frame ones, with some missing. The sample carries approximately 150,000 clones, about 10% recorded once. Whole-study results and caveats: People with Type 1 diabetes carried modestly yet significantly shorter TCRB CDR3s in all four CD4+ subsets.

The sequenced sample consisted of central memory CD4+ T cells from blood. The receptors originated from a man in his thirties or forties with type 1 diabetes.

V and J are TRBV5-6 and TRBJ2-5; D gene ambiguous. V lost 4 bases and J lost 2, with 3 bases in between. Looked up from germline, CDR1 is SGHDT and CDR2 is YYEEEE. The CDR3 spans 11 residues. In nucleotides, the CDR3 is TGTGCCAGCAGCCTACAAGAGACCCAGTACTTC. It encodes CASSLQETQYF.

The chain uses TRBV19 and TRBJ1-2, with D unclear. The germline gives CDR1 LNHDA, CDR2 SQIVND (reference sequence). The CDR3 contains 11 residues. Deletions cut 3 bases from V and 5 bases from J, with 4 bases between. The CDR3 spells CASSIQYGYTF. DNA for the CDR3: TGTGCCAGTAGTATCCAGTATGGCTACACCTTC.